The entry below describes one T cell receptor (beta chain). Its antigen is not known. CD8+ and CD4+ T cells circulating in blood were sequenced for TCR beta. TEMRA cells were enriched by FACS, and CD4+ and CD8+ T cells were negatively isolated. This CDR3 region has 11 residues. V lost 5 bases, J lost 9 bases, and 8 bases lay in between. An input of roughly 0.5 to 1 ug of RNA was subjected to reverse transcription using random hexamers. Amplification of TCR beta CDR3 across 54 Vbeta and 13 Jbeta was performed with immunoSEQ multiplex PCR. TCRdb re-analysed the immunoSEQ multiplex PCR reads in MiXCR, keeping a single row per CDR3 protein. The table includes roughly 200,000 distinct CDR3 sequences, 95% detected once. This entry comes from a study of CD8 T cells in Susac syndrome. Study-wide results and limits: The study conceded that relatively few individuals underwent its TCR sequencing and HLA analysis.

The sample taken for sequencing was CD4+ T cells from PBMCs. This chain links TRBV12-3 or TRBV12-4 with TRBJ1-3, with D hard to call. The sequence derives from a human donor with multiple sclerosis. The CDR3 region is CASSQLGTIYF. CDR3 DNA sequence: TGTGCCAGCAGTCAGTTGGGCACCATATATTTT.